Following are 8 T cell receptor beta chains from one sample sequenced in a study of T cells of healthy individuals. TCRdb re-called the 5' RACE reads with MiXCR, one entry per CDR3 protein. The table has 65,000 to 90,000 distinct CDR3 sequences, about 5.5% seen once. The origin of the receptors is a female donor in good health.

Concerning this clonotype: A much larger clone is a single base away; this may be a read error. The J gene is TRBJ2-5, the V gene TRBV27; no clear D. The CDR3 is 13 residues long. The ends were cut back, 6 bases at V and 5 bases at J, with 13 bases in the middle. Germline V gene sequence: CDR1 MNHEY, CDR2 SMNVEV (reference sequence). CDR3 sequence: CASSHWQGETQYF. As DNA, the CDR3 is TGTGCCAGCAGCCACTGGCAAGGGGAGACCCAGTACTTC.

The sample holds many counts of this clonotype. This rearrangement joins TRBV5-6 to TRBJ1-1; D gene unclear. Deletions cut 2 bases from V and 2 bases from J, with 10 bases between. The CDR3 totals 14 residues. Germline V gene data show CDR1 as SGHDT and CDR2 as YYEEEE. The CDR3 nucleotides are TGTGCCAGCAGCTTTGGGAATTACAACACTGAAGCTTTCTTT. Its translation is CASSFGNYNTEAFF.

This clonotype was seen many times. The gene calls are TRBV7-2 and TRBJ2-1; 9 bases agree with TRBD2. This CDR3 has 12 residues. Germline trimming cut 5 bases from V and 9 bases from J; bases unmatched to any gene: 2. Germline loops: CDR1 SGHTA, CDR2 FQGNSA. The CDR3 sequence is CASSKTSGEQFF. DNA for the CDR3: TGTGCCAGCAGCAAGACTAGCGGTGAGCAGTTCTTC. The whole variable domain, filled in from reference TRBV7-2 and TRBJ2-1, reads GAGVSQSPSNKVTEKGKDVELRCDPISGHTALYWYRQSLGQGLEFLIYFQGNSAPDKSGLPSDRFSAERTGGSVSTLTIQRTQQEDSAVYLCASSKTSGEQFFGPGTRLTVL.

This clonotype was observed many times. This chain joins TRBV7-8 and TRBJ2-5, with TRBD1 matching over 12 bases. Germline V gene sequence: CDR1 SGHVS, CDR2 FQNEAQ. There are 14 residues in the CDR3. Unmatched junction bases numbered 3, after V lost 5 bases and J lost 5 bases. The CDR3 here is CASSRDRGLETQYF. As DNA, the CDR3 is TGTGCCAGCAGCCGGGACAGGGGGCTTGAGACCCAGTACTTC.

The chain recombines TRBV5-1 with TRBJ2-7, with D tentatively TRBD2 (7 bases). V lost 0 bases and J 7 bases, leaving 14 bases between the germline ends. Germline assignment: CDR1 SGHRS and CDR2 YFSETQ. This CDR3 is built from 14 residues. The CDR3 DNA is TGCGCCAGCAGCTTGGAGGGGGGGCTACGGGAGCAGTACTTC. This encodes CASSLEGGLREQYF.

At least ten counts were recorded for this clonotype. This chain uses TRBV11-2 with TRBJ2-5; the match to TRBD2 covers 7 bases. CDR1 SGHAT and CDR2 FQNNGV come from the germline V gene. With 0 bases clipped from V and 6 bases from J, the junction kept 7 bases outside the gene matches. This CDR3 spans 15 amino acids. CDR3 sequence (DNA): TGTGCCAGCAGCTTAGAACTAGCGTCTCTTCAGACCCAGTACTTC. It translates to CASSLELASLQTQYF.

This clonotype has a count of ten or more. The gene calls are TRBV6-4 and TRBJ1-4; a possible D gene is TRBD1 (6 bases). Trimming removed 11 bases from V and 0 bases from J, with 19 bases in between. Germline V gene lookup returns CDR1 MRHNA and CDR2 SNTAGT. The CDR3 sequence is 16 residues long. The CDR3 is CAGPRGRIATNEKLFF. In DNA form, the CDR3 reads TGTGCCGGCCCCCGGGGGCGAATCGCAACTAATGAAAAACTGTTTTTT.

This clonotype was detected only a few times. This chain connects TRBV7-3 to TRBJ2-2, with TRBD2 matching over 9 bases. Germline assignment: CDR1 SGHTA and CDR2 FQGTGA. The trim removed 2 bases at V and 5 bases at J, leaving 6 bases unmatched. This CDR3 has 16 amino acids. CDR3 coding DNA: TGTGCCAGCAGCTTAGCGGGAGGGCCGATTACCGGGGAGCTGTTTTTT. Translated: CASSLAGGPITGELFF.